These T cell receptor beta chains were read from a single sample in a study of T cell repertoires in cytomegalovirus infection. TCRdb recomputed calls from the reads with MiXCR, one row per CDR3 protein. The sample lists about 890,000 distinct CDR3 sequences; under 40% were seen once. These TCRs are of unknown antigen specificity. This sample comprised cultured CD8+ T cells from PBMCs, obtained from culture after CMV antigen stimulation. The source of these receptors is a human donor in good health (CMV status not recorded). Some clones in this sample may be carry-over from other donors' samples. Each CDR3 is given with its conserved first and last residue. Each record gives: J gene, D gene, V gene, clone size, CDR3 protein, CDR3 DNA. A D gene is named only where the DNA matches it firmly. Expanded clones are given a class, and other clones once, few, many or no size at all.

J gene: TRBJ2-5
D gene: TRBD1
V gene: TRBV7-6
clone size: -
CDR3 protein: CASSRTGTETQYF
CDR3 DNA: TGTGCCAGCAGCCGGACAGGGACTGAGACCCAGTACTTC

J gene: TRBJ2-1
D gene: TRBD2
V gene: TRBV7-9
clone size: few
CDR3 protein: CASSPRGKAGGSNNEQFF
CDR3 DNA: TGTGCCAGCAGCCCTAGGGGGAAAGCGGGGGGCTCCAACAATGAGCAGTTCTTC

J gene: TRBJ1-2
D gene: -
V gene: TRBV27
clone size: -
CDR3 protein: CASMPVNYGYTF
CDR3 DNA: TGTGCCAGCATGCCTGTCAACTATGGCTACACCTTC

J gene: TRBJ1-1
D gene: -
V gene: TRBV7-9
clone size: few
CDR3 protein: CASSLLQGLNTEAFF
CDR3 DNA: TGTGCCAGCAGCCTTTTACAGGGTTTGAACACTGAAGCTTTCTTT

J gene: TRBJ2-1
D gene: TRBD2
V gene: TRBV19
clone size: -
CDR3 protein: CASSSSGGAGQFF
CDR3 DNA: TGTGCCAGTAGTTCTAGCGGGGGGGCAGGGCAGTTCTTC

J gene: TRBJ2-2
D gene: -
V gene: TRBV28
clone size: -
CDR3 protein: CASNTAIGGTGELFF
CDR3 DNA: TGTGCCAGCAACACGGCCATCGGGGGCACCGGGGAGCTGTTTTTT

J gene: TRBJ2-3
D gene: -
V gene: TRBV12-3/TRBV12-4
clone size: once
CDR3 protein: CASSHGGDTQYF
CDR3 DNA: TGTGCCAGCAGCCATGGGGGCGATACGCAGTATTTT

J gene: TRBJ2-2
D gene: -
V gene: TRBV6-2/TRBV6-3
clone size: many
CDR3 protein: CASSHIRINSGTRNTGELFF
CDR3 DNA: TGTGCCAGCAGTCATATAAGAATTAACTCCGGGACGAGAAACACCGGGGAGCTGTTTTTT

J gene: TRBJ2-3
D gene: -
V gene: TRBV20-1
clone size: -
CDR3 protein: CSARDRRGGARRDTQYF
CDR3 DNA: TGCAGTGCTAGAGATCGAAGGGGGGGGGCCAGGAGAGATACGCAGTATTTT

J gene: TRBJ1-4
D gene: -
V gene: TRBV28
clone size: few
CDR3 protein: CASSLSGHNEKLFF
CDR3 DNA: TGTGCCAGCAGTTTGTCGGGTCATAATGAAAAACTGTTTTTT

J gene: TRBJ2-7
D gene: TRBD1
V gene: TRBV4-1
clone size: -
CDR3 protein: CASSHPGQGAYEQYF
CDR3 DNA: TGCGCCAGCAGCCACCCGGGACAGGGGGCGTACGAGCAGTACTTC

J gene: TRBJ1-1
D gene: -
V gene: TRBV20-1
clone size: -
CDR3 protein: CSALSTGLRNTEAFF
CDR3 DNA: TGCAGTGCTTTAAGTACGGGACTTAGGAACACTGAAGCTTTCTTT

J gene: TRBJ1-6
D gene: -
V gene: TRBV20-1
clone size: -
CDR3 protein: CSARLKKGPESSLHF
CDR3 DNA: TGCAGTGCTCGCCTAAAGAAGGGACCAGAGTCGTCCCTCCACTTT

J gene: TRBJ2-3
D gene: TRBD1
V gene: TRBV7-9
clone size: many
CDR3 protein: CASSGLGQGGPPHTDTQYF
CDR3 DNA: TGTGCCAGCAGCGGCCTGGGACAGGGCGGCCCCCCCCACACAGATACGCAGTATTTT

J gene: TRBJ1-1
D gene: TRBD1
V gene: TRBV7-9
clone size: -
CDR3 protein: CASNVGTGPEAFF
CDR3 DNA: TGTGCCAGCAACGTCGGGACAGGGCCTGAAGCTTTCTTT

J gene: TRBJ2-1
D gene: -
V gene: TRBV6-1
clone size: -
CDR3 protein: CASSYAGANEQFF
CDR3 DNA: TGTGCCAGCAGTTACGCAGGGGCCAATGAGCAGTTCTTC

J gene: TRBJ2-2
D gene: -
V gene: TRBV7-9
clone size: few
CDR3 protein: CASSLLGGGELFF
CDR3 DNA: TGTGCCAGCAGCCTACTCGGCGGCGGGGAGCTGTTTTTT

J gene: TRBJ2-2
D gene: -
V gene: TRBV10-3
clone size: -
CDR3 protein: CAVRGGILDTGELFF
CDR3 DNA: TGTGCCGTGCGCGGTGGTATCTTGGACACCGGGGAGCTGTTTTTT

J gene: TRBJ1-5
D gene: -
V gene: TRBV19
clone size: -
CDR3 protein: CASSIIPGPEPQHF
CDR3 DNA: TGTGCCAGTAGTATAATCCCCGGTCCGGAGCCCCAGCATTTT

J gene: TRBJ1-6
D gene: -
V gene: TRBV27
clone size: -
CDR3 protein: CASSQKAGTYTPLHF
CDR3 DNA: TGTGCCAGCTCCCAAAAGGCGGGGACCTATACACCCCTCCACTTT

J gene: TRBJ2-1
D gene: TRBD1
V gene: TRBV12-3/TRBV12-4
clone size: -
CDR3 protein: CASSFRTGGYEQFF
CDR3 DNA: TGTGCCAGCAGTTTCAGGACAGGGGGCTATGAGCAGTTCTTC

J gene: TRBJ1-2
D gene: TRBD1
V gene: TRBV6-6
clone size: few
CDR3 protein: CASKDRDYYGYTF
CDR3 DNA: TGTGCCAGCAAGGACAGGGACTACTATGGCTACACCTTC

J gene: TRBJ2-2
D gene: TRBD2
V gene: TRBV20-1
clone size: -
CDR3 protein: CSARDPAGTNKAGELFF
CDR3 DNA: TGCAGTGCTAGAGATCCGGCCGGGACTAACAAAGCCGGGGAGCTGTTTTTT

J gene: TRBJ1-2
D gene: -
V gene: TRBV9
clone size: -
CDR3 protein: CATNGPPGGNYGYTF
CDR3 DNA: TGTGCCACCAATGGCCCCCCGGGAGGGAACTATGGCTACACCTTC

J gene: TRBJ1-2
D gene: -
V gene: TRBV6-8
clone size: -
CDR3 protein: CASSRGLAYGYTF
CDR3 DNA: TGTGCCAGCAGTCGGGGACTGGCCTATGGCTACACCTTC

J gene: TRBJ2-2
D gene: -
V gene: TRBV5-1
clone size: -
CDR3 protein: CASSGAAETNTGELFF
CDR3 DNA: TGCGCCAGCTCAGGGGCAGCCGAAACGAACACCGGGGAGCTGTTTTTT

J gene: TRBJ2-5
D gene: TRBD2
V gene: TRBV4-1
clone size: few
CDR3 protein: CASSQGVRSGGSYQETQYF
CDR3 DNA: TGCGCCAGCAGCCAAGGCGTAAGAAGCGGGGGTTCGTACCAAGAGACCCAGTACTTC

J gene: TRBJ2-3
D gene: -
V gene: TRBV6-8
clone size: -
CDR3 protein: CASSYTGVATDTQYF
CDR3 DNA: TGTGCCAGCAGTTACACAGGAGTAGCCACAGATACGCAGTATTTT

J gene: TRBJ1-1
D gene: -
V gene: TRBV7-8
clone size: many
CDR3 protein: CASSLGSHEAFF
CDR3 DNA: TGTGCCAGCAGCTTGGGCAGCCATGAAGCTTTCTTT

J gene: TRBJ2-7
D gene: -
V gene: TRBV6-2/TRBV6-3
clone size: few
CDR3 protein: CASSSLLGDEQYF
CDR3 DNA: TGTGCCAGCAGTTCCCTCCTTGGAGACGAGCAGTACTTC

J gene: TRBJ1-3
D gene: -
V gene: TRBV19
clone size: few
CDR3 protein: CASKGGLGQGGVHYLMSPGNTIYF
CDR3 DNA: TGTGCCAGTAAAGGAGGACTCGGGCAGGGTGGTGTACACTACTTAATGAGTCCTGGAAACACCATATATTTT

J gene: TRBJ2-2
D gene: -
V gene: TRBV14
clone size: -
CDR3 protein: CASSQAQGGELFF
CDR3 DNA: TGTGCCAGCAGCCAAGCTCAGGGCGGGGAGCTGTTTTTT

J gene: TRBJ1-1
D gene: -
V gene: TRBV2
clone size: -
CDR3 protein: CASSEGGRGSAEAFF
CDR3 DNA: TGTGCCAGCAGTGAGGGCGGGAGGGGGTCGGCTGAAGCTTTCTTT

J gene: TRBJ2-2
D gene: TRBD2
V gene: TRBV6-5
clone size: few
CDR3 protein: CASRLAGGYVYTGELFF
CDR3 DNA: TGTGCCAGCAGATTAGCGGGGGGCTACGTGTACACCGGGGAGCTGTTTTTT

J gene: TRBJ2-1
D gene: -
V gene: TRBV7-9
clone size: many
CDR3 protein: CASSLEVNEQFF
CDR3 DNA: TGTGCCAGCAGCTTAGAAGTAAATGAGCAGTTCTTC

J gene: TRBJ2-1
D gene: -
V gene: TRBV12-3/TRBV12-4
clone size: -
CDR3 protein: CASKRGPEQFF
CDR3 DNA: TGTGCCAGCAAAAGGGGCCCTGAGCAGTTCTTC

J gene: TRBJ1-1
D gene: -
V gene: TRBV20-1
clone size: -
CDR3 protein: CSALARANTEAFF
CDR3 DNA: TGCAGTGCCCTAGCACGGGCGAACACTGAAGCTTTCTTT

J gene: TRBJ1-2
D gene: -
V gene: TRBV27
clone size: -
CDR3 protein: CASSPEWGTYGYTF
CDR3 DNA: TGTGCCAGCAGTCCCGAGTGGGGGACCTATGGCTACACCTTC

J gene: TRBJ2-1
D gene: -
V gene: TRBV12-3/TRBV12-4
clone size: -
CDR3 protein: CASSLGQDWNEQFF
CDR3 DNA: TGTGCCAGCAGTTTGGGACAAGATTGGAATGAGCAGTTCTTC

J gene: TRBJ2-2
D gene: -
V gene: TRBV7-9
clone size: -
CDR3 protein: CASSPQGWAGELFF
CDR3 DNA: TGTGCCAGCAGCCCACAGGGATGGGCCGGGGAGCTGTTTTTT

J gene: TRBJ2-2
D gene: TRBD1
V gene: TRBV12-3/TRBV12-4
clone size: -
CDR3 protein: CASSLRVPGQAISTGELFF
CDR3 DNA: TGTGCCAGCAGTTTAAGGGTGCCGGGACAGGCGATAAGCACCGGGGAGCTGTTTTTT

J gene: TRBJ2-2
D gene: -
V gene: TRBV4-2
clone size: -
CDR3 protein: CASSQTLRSGELFF
CDR3 DNA: TGTGCCAGCAGCCAAACTCTTAGGAGCGGGGAGCTGTTTTTT

J gene: TRBJ2-7
D gene: TRBD2
V gene: TRBV12-3/TRBV12-4
clone size: many
CDR3 protein: CASSLALGTSDEQYF
CDR3 DNA: TGTGCCAGCAGTTTAGCATTGGGGACTAGCGACGAGCAGTACTTC

J gene: TRBJ2-1
D gene: -
V gene: TRBV29-1
clone size: -
CDR3 protein: CSVVPTGRPGDEQFF
CDR3 DNA: TGCAGCGTTGTGCCCACGGGCCGTCCAGGCGATGAGCAGTTCTTC

J gene: TRBJ2-1
D gene: -
V gene: TRBV19
clone size: few
CDR3 protein: CASSIPGSREQFF
CDR3 DNA: TGTGCCAGTAGTATCCCGGGTAGCCGGGAGCAGTTCTTC

J gene: TRBJ1-5
D gene: TRBD1
V gene: TRBV6-6
clone size: -
CDR3 protein: CASRDRGPDQPQHF
CDR3 DNA: TGTGCCAGCCGGGACAGGGGGCCCGATCAGCCCCAGCATTTT

J gene: TRBJ2-5
D gene: -
V gene: TRBV7-8
clone size: -
CDR3 protein: CASSPTPRDGGETQYF
CDR3 DNA: TGTGCCAGCAGCCCAACCCCACGAGACGGGGGAGAGACCCAGTACTTC

J gene: TRBJ1-2
D gene: -
V gene: TRBV12-3/TRBV12-4
clone size: few
CDR3 protein: CASSFTLGGGYTF
CDR3 DNA: TGTGCCAGCAGTTTCACCCTCGGCGGCGGCTACACCTTC

J gene: TRBJ1-3
D gene: -
V gene: TRBV5-4
clone size: many
CDR3 protein: CASSPVPYRNTIYF
CDR3 DNA: TGTGCCAGCAGCCCGGTCCCTTACCGGAACACCATATATTTT